These 28 T cell receptor beta chains originate from one sample sequenced in a study of T cells in tuberculosis (dated by TCRdb to 2017 to 2018). The library was built by means of the immunoSEQ multiplex PCR assay. TCRdb limited this immuneACCESS table to in-frame rearrangements with V and J called. A share of clones is missing; checked studies link under half to unresolved V genes, and the rest is unexplained. This sample holds about 35,000 clones; over 90% were observed only once. The ten largest clones add up to roughly 6.4% of the sample. Input material: PBMCs. The receptors originated from a donor aged 10-29 years with latent tuberculosis or without tuberculosis infection.

The J gene is TRBJ2-1, the V gene TRBV2; 8 bases align to TRBD2. There are 16 residues in the CDR3. CDR1 SNHLY and CDR2 FYNNEI come from the germline V gene. V shed 5 bases, J shed 2 bases, and the junction held 8 bases outside the gene matches. CDR3 sequence reads: CASSLLAGATYNEQFF. The DNA for the CDR3 is TGTGCCAGCAGTCTTCTAGCGGGCGCTACCTACAATGAGCAGTTCTTC. The variable domain in full, with the rest retrieved from reference TRBV2 and TRBJ2-1, is EPEVTQTPSHQVTQMGQEVILRCVPISNHLYFYWYRQILGQKVEFLVSFYNNEISEKSEIFDDQFSVERPDGSNFTLKIRSTKLEDSAMYFCASSLLAGATYNEQFFGPGTRLTVL.

This clone has just one count. This chain links TRBV2 with TRBJ2-1; 8 positions match TRBD1. The germline gives CDR1 SNHLY, CDR2 FYNNEI. The length of the CDR3 is 15 residues. The V segment lost 6 bases and the J segment 3 bases; nucleotides outside the gene matches: 7. As DNA, the CDR3 is TGTGCCAGCAGCGCTGGGACAGGTCGCTACAATGAGCAGTTCTTC. Amino acids: CASSAGTGRYNEQFF.

The chain uses TRBV25-1 and TRBJ2-1; weak D call: TRBD1 (6 bases). Germline CDR1 is MGHDK and CDR2 is SYGVNS. This CDR3 spans 15 amino acids. The V end lost 2 bases, the J end lost 8 bases, and 16 bases lay between the germline ends. The CDR3 loop is CASSETPPRGDEQFF. The CDR3 bases are TGTGCCAGCAGTGAAACCCCCCCCAGGGGCGATGAGCAGTTCTTC.

This rearrangement joins TRBV7-9 to TRBJ2-3; 9 bases align to TRBD1. CDR1 and CDR2 from the germline V gene are SEHNR and FQNEAQ (reference sequence). This CDR3 contains 17 residues. V lost 7 bases, J lost 5 bases, and 16 bases stayed unmatched. The CDR3 sequence: CASTPWRDRASEDTQYF. The CDR3, as DNA: TGTGCCAGCACCCCCTGGCGGGACAGGGCGTCTGAAGATACGCAGTATTTT.

The rearrangement links TRBV5-1 to TRBJ1-6; the match to TRBD1 covers 7 bases. The V and J ends lost 4 bases and 6 bases, in that order; junction bases with no gene match: 4. The CDR3 totals 14 residues. CDR1 SGHRS and CDR2 YFSETQ come from the germline V gene. CDR3 nucleotide sequence: TGCGCCAGCAGCCCCACAGGGGTTAATTCACCCCTCCACTTT. Protein sequence: CASSPTGVNSPLHF.

This clone was observed once. The chain employs TRBV4-1 and TRBJ1-4; D unresolved. V was shortened by 0 bases and J by 7 bases, with 15 bases between the two germline ends. Germline loops: CDR1 MGHRA, CDR2 YSYEKL. The CDR3 is made up of 16 amino acids. The CDR3 sequence is CASSQDWPRGSEKLFF. CDR3 coding DNA: TGCGCCAGCAGCCAAGATTGGCCCAGAGGGTCTGAAAAACTGTTTTTT.

This rearrangement joins TRBV4-1 to TRBJ2-7; D is perhaps TRBD2 (5 bases). This CDR3 comprises 17 residues. Germline CDR1 is MGHRA and CDR2 is YSYEKL. V shed 0 bases and J shed 0 bases, with 15 bases lying between them. CDR3: CASSQDATSGRSYEQYF. CDR3 sequence (DNA): TGCGCCAGCAGCCAAGATGCAACGAGCGGCCGCTCCTACGAGCAGTACTTC.

V usage is TRBV4-1 and J usage is TRBJ1-6; D ambiguous. Trimming removed 0 bases at V and 9 bases at J, with 18 bases between. Per germline, CDR1 MGHRA and CDR2 YSYEKL. This CDR3 comprises 17 residues. The CDR3 sequence is CASSQDRVRDTGSPLHF. DNA for the CDR3: TGCGCCAGCAGCCAAGATCGGGTCCGGGATACTGGTTCACCCCTCCACTTT.

The genes are TRBV7-2 and TRBJ1-2; 9 bases map to TRBD1. Germline CDR1 SGHTA, CDR2 FQGNSA. Germline trimming cut 3 bases from V and 7 bases from J; bases unmatched to any gene: 0. The CDR3 extends over 12 amino acids. Here the CDR3 DNA reads TGTGCCAGCAGCTTGACAGGGGGTGGCTACACCTTC. Translation gives CASSLTGGGYTF. The whole variable domain, filled in from reference TRBV7-2 and TRBJ1-2, reads GAGVSQSPSNKVTEKGKDVELRCDPISGHTALYWYRQSLGQGLEFLIYFQGNSAPDKSGLPSDRFSAERTGGSVSTLTIQRTQQEDSAVYLCASSLTGGGYTFGSGTRLTVV.

The chain joins TRBV9 to TRBJ1-3; unclear D gene. Trimming shortened V by 0 bases and J by 2 bases, and 15 bases separated the two germline ends. CDR1 is SGDLS and CDR2 is YYNGEE in the germline V gene. CDR3 size: 17 residues. CDR3 residues: CASSVEGGPKPGNTIYF. CDR3 sequence (DNA): TGTGCCAGCAGCGTAGAGGGAGGGCCCAAACCTGGAAACACCATATATTTT.

This clone has only one observation. The chain is built from TRBV19 and TRBJ1-4; D call uncertain. The V gene's germline CDR1 is LNHDA and CDR2 SQIVND (reference sequence). CDR3 length: 15 residues. V was clipped by 5 bases and J by 3 bases, with 13 bases between them. The CDR3 loop reads CASSPEPRPNEKLFF. The CDR3 DNA sequence: TGTGCCAGTAGTCCAGAACCGCGGCCTAATGAAAAACTGTTTTTT.

The chain has TRBV6-5 and TRBJ1-3; TRBD1 is a possible D gene (6 bases). The germline gives CDR1 MNHEY, CDR2 SVGAGI. The V end lost 4 bases, the J end lost 0 bases, and 13 bases lay between the germline ends. The CDR3 runs to 16 residues. CDR3 in DNA: TGTGCCAGCAGTTCGATTACAGGGCCCTCTGGAAACACCATATATTTT. Its translation: CASSSITGPSGNTIYF.

The J gene is TRBJ2-7, the V gene TRBV7-2, with 7 bases that match TRBD1. The CDR3 has 14 amino acids. The germline gives CDR1 SGHTA, CDR2 FQGNSA. With 5 bases clipped from V and 2 bases from J, the junction kept 6 bases outside the gene matches. The CDR3 DNA sequence: TGTGCCAGCAGCCCCCGGACAGGTGCCTACGAGCAGTACTTC. Its translation: CASSPRTGAYEQYF. Looking up the rest from reference TRBV7-2 and TRBJ2-7 gives the full variable domain: GAGVSQSPSNKVTEKGKDVELRCDPISGHTALYWYRQSLGQGLEFLIYFQGNSAPDKSGLPSDRFSAERTGGSVSTLTIQRTQQEDSAVYLCASSPRTGAYEQYFGPGTRLTVT.

The CDR3 is CASSLAETVNQETQYF. Here the CDR3 DNA reads TGTGCCAGCAGCTTAGCCGAGACAGTTAACCAAGAGACCCAGTACTTC. V gene TRBV7-9 combines with J gene TRBJ2-5, with D tentatively TRBD1 (5 bases). Germline V lookup: CDR1 SEHNR, CDR2 FQNEAQ (reference sequence). Trimming stripped 0 bases from V and 0 bases from J, with 11 bases between. This CDR3 comprises 16 residues.

CDR3 in amino acids: CASSPRTGGVKNIQYF. The DNA of the CDR3 is TGTGCCAGCAGTCCACGGACAGGGGGGGTCAAAAACATTCAGTACTTC. This chain uses TRBV27 with TRBJ2-4, with TRBD1 matching over 10 bases. V lost 5 bases and J lost 3; bases outside the gene matches: 7. The CDR3 extends over 16 amino acids. Looked up from germline, CDR1 is MNHEY and CDR2 is SMNVEV (reference sequence).

A single count supports this clone. The chain links TRBV6-5 to TRBJ2-3, with 7 bases matching TRBD2. V lost 2 bases and J lost 0; bases outside the gene matches: 5. Looked up from germline, CDR1 is MNHEY and CDR2 is SVGAGI. The CDR3 has 16 residues. The CDR3 nucleotides read TGTGCCAGCAGTTACGTGACGGGGGGAAGCACAGATACGCAGTATTTT. This encodes CASSYVTGGSTDTQYF.

The chain is built from TRBV7-3 and TRBJ2-5, with a tentative D call TRBD1 (6 bases). V was pared by 2 bases and J by 4 bases, with 14 bases between. Germline CDR1 is SGHTA and CDR2 is FQGTGA. This CDR3 is built from 15 residues. The CDR3 DNA follows: TGTGCCAGCAGCTTAGTCCAGGGGCTAGGAGAGACCCAGTACTTC. It codes for CASSLVQGLGETQYF.

The chain couples TRBV19 to TRBJ1-2, with no clear D. V was clipped by 1 base and J by 0 bases, with 6 bases between them. Germline V gene lookup returns CDR1 LNHDA and CDR2 SQIVND (reference sequence). The length of the CDR3 is 14 residues. CDR3 sequence reads: CASSIATANYGYTF. The CDR3 DNA reads as TGTGCCAGTAGTATAGCAACAGCTAACTATGGCTACACCTTC.

The chain is built from TRBV6-1 and TRBJ2-7; possible D gene TRBD1, 5 bases. The CDR3 is 14 residues long. Germline V lookup: CDR1 MNHNS, CDR2 SASEGT. The V end was cut by 3 bases, the J end by 2 bases, with 11 bases between. For the CDR3, the DNA is TGTGCCAGCAGTGAGTCAGGGAATACCTACGAGCAGTACTTC. Protein: CASSESGNTYEQYF.

The V and J genes are TRBV5-1 and TRBJ1-1; D is perhaps TRBD1 (5 bases). Trimming stripped 4 bases from V and 14 bases from J, with 21 bases between. The V gene's germline CDR1 is SGHRS and CDR2 YFSETQ. The CDR3 has 13 amino acids. CDR3 nucleotide sequence: TGCGCCAGCAGCCTGGATGGCAGCGCAAGGGGATTCTTT. As protein: CASSLDGSARGFF.

This chain uses TRBV6-5 with TRBJ2-3; 9 bases agree with TRBD2. Germline assignment: CDR1 MNHEY and CDR2 SVGAGI. Trimming removed 6 bases from V and 5 bases from J; junction bases left unmatched: 9. This CDR3 spans 15 amino acids. CDR3 sequence reads: CASRTRGGALDTQYF. CDR3 nucleotide sequence: TGTGCCAGCAGGACCCGCGGGGGGGCCTTAGATACGCAGTATTTT.

The genes are TRBV7-3 and TRBJ2-1, with 7 bases that match TRBD2. From germline, CDR1 is SGHTA and CDR2 FQGTGA. The CDR3 sequence is 18 residues long. After removal of 2 bases from V and 4 bases from J, the junction contained 14 bases not matched to a gene. As DNA, the CDR3 is TGTGCCAGCAGCTTATACCCCCTGGGCGGGGGTTCATACAATGAGCAGTTCTTC. This gives the protein CASSLYPLGGGSYNEQFF. Filled out from reference TRBV7-3 and TRBJ2-1, the complete variable domain reads GAGVSQTPSNKVTEKGKYVELRCDPISGHTALYWYRQSLGQGPEFLIYFQGTGAADDSGLPNDRFFAVRPEGSVSTLKIQRTERGDSAVYLCASSLYPLGGGSYNEQFFGPGTRLTVL.

The gene calls are TRBV25-1 and TRBJ2-7; 8 bases align to TRBD1. Germline CDR1 is MGHDK and CDR2 is SYGVNS. V shed 6 bases, J shed 2 bases, and the junction held 9 bases outside the gene matches. The CDR3 loop spans 15 amino acids. The CDR3 sequence: CASSSMGDRTYEQYF. The CDR3 DNA follows: TGTGCCAGCAGCTCTATGGGGGACAGGACCTACGAGCAGTACTTC.

The chain combines TRBV5-4 with TRBJ1-4; tentative D call: TRBD1 (5 bases). The ends were cut back, 6 bases at V and 0 bases at J, with 12 bases in the middle. Germline CDR1 reads SGHNT; CDR2 reads YYREEE (reference sequence). This CDR3 region has 15 residues. CDR3 amino acids: CASTFDSATNEKLFF. For the CDR3, the DNA is TGTGCCAGCACCTTCGACAGTGCAACTAATGAAAAACTGTTTTTT. The full variable domain, rest sourced from reference TRBV5-4 and TRBJ1-4, is ETGVTQSPTHLIKTRGQQVTLRCSSQSGHNTVSWYQQALGQGPQFIFQYYREEENGRGNFPPRFSGLQFPNYSSELNVNALELDDSALYLCASTFDSATNEKLFFGSGTQLSVL.

The CDR3 is CASSPRGALYGYTF. The CDR3 DNA reads TGTGCCAGCAGCCCCCGGGGTGCCCTCTATGGCTACACCTTC. The rearrangement joins TRBV6-1 to TRBJ1-2; no reliable D call. Germline CDR1 is MNHNS and CDR2 is SASEGT. Trimming cost V 6 bases and J 4 bases, with 15 bases left between them. There are 14 residues in the CDR3.

This clone showed up just once. The V and J genes are TRBV5-1 and TRBJ1-6; a weak D match, TRBD1 (5 bases). Germline V CDR1 and CDR2: SGHRS, YFSETQ. The CDR3 extends over 16 amino acids. The ends were cut back, 4 bases at V and 0 bases at J, with 11 bases in the middle. The CDR3 region has the DNA TGCGCCAGCAGCGCCCGACAGTCCTCCTATAATTCACCCCTCCACTTT. It translates to CASSARQSSYNSPLHF.

This clone was picked up one time. The chain recombines TRBV5-6 with TRBJ2-3, with a tentative D call TRBD2 (5 bases). With 0 bases removed from V and 5 bases from J, the gap between germline ends came to 10 bases. The CDR3 length is 14 residues. Germline values: CDR1 SGHDT, CDR2 YYEEEE. The CDR3 protein is CASSLGRAEDTQYF. As DNA, the CDR3 is TGTGCCAGCAGCTTGGGGCGGGCTGAAGATACGCAGTATTTT.

The chain uses TRBV15 and TRBJ1-2, with D possibly matching TRBD1 (6 bases). Trimming stripped 0 bases from V and 1 base from J, with 15 bases between. Germline CDR1 LNHNV, CDR2 YYDKDF (reference sequence). The CDR3 extends over 17 amino acids. The CDR3 spells CATSREPRQENNYGYTF. The CDR3 region has the DNA TGTGCCACCAGCAGAGAACCTAGACAGGAGAATAACTATGGCTACACCTTC.